This T cell receptor beta chain was sequenced during a study of cytomegalovirus exposure and HLA in healthy donors. Study-wide points: Researchers counted roughly 160 TCR beta chains as cytomegalovirus-associated. As was reported, the classifier diagnosed cytomegalovirus status with high specificity and sensitivity.

The CDR3 is 15 residues long. As for this clone: The antigen remains undetermined.

The data were produced by immunoSEQ multiplex PCR, yet TCRdb's version contains in-frame clones alone and is incomplete. The data show 120,000 to 150,000 clones, approximately 86% seen once. The sequenced sample was PBMCs. The source of this sequence is a man younger than 35 in good health and CMV-seropositive. The gene calls are TRBV21-1 and TRBJ2-1; the DNA was not compared with TRBD1, the D call given in the table. TRBV21-1 is termed a pseudogene. The DNA of the CDR3 is TGTGCCAGCGGTCTTTGGGACAGGGGTTTGAATGAGCAGTTCTTC. Its translation is CASGLWDRGLNEQFF.